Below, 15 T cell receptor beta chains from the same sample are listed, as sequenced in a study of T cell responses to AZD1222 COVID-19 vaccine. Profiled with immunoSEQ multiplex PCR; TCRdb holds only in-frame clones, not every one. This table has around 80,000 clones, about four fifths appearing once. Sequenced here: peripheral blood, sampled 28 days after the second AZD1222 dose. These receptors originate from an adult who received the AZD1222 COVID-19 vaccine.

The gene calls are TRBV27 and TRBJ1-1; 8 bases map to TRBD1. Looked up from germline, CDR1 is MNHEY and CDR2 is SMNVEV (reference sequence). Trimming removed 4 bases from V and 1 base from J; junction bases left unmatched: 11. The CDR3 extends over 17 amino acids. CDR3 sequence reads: CASSSLDRVGGNTEAFF. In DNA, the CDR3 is TGTGCCAGCAGTTCCTTGGACAGGGTAGGGGGGAACACTGAAGCTTTCTTT.

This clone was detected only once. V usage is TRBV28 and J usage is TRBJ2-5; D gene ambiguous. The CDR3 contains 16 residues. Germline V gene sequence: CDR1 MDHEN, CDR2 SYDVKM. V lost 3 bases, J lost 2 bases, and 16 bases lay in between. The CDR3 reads CASSFDGERLQETQYF. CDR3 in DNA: TGTGCCAGCAGTTTTGACGGAGAGAGATTACAAGAGACCCAGTACTTC.

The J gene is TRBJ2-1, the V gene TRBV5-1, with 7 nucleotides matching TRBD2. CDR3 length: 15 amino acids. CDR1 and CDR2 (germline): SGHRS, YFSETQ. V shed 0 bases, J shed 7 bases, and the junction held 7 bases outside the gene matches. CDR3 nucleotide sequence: TGCGCCAGCAGCTTGGATGCAGCGGGGTCGAATGAGCAGTTCTTC. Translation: CASSLDAAGSNEQFF.

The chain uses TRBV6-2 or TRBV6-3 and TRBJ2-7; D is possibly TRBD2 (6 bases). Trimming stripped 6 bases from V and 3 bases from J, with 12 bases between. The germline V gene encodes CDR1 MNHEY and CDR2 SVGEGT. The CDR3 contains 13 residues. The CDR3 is CASSGGAVYEQYF. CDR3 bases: TGTGCCAGCAGCGGCGGGGCTGTCTACGAGCAGTACTTC.

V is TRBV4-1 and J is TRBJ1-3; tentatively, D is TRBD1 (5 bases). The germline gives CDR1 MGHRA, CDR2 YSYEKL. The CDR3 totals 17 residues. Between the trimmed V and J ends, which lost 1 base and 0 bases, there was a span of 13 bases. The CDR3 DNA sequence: TGCGCCAGCAGCCAAGCCCCGGACACCCTCTCTGGAAACACCATATATTTT. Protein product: CASSQAPDTLSGNTIYF.

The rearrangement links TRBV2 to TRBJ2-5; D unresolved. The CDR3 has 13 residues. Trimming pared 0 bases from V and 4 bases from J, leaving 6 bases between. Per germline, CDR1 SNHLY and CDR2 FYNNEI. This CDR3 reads CASSEARRETQYF. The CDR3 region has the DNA TGTGCCAGCAGTGAAGCGCGTCGAGAGACCCAGTACTTC. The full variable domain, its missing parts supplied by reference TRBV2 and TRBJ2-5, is EPEVTQTPSHQVTQMGQEVILRCVPISNHLYFYWYRQILGQKVEFLVSFYNNEISEKSEIFDDQFSVERPDGSNFTLKIRSTKLEDSAMYFCASSEARRETQYFGPGTRLLVL.

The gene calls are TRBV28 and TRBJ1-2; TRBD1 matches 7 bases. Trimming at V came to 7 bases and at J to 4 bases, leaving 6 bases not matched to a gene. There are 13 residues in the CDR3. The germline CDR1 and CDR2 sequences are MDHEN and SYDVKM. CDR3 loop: CASKRDSLYGYTF. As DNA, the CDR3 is TGTGCCAGCAAACGGGACAGCCTCTATGGCTACACCTTC.

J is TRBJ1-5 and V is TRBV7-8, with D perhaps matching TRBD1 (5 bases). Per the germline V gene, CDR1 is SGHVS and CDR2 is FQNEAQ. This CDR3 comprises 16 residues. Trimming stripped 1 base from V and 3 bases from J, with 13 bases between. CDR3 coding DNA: TGTGCCAGCAGCTTAGTCCAGGGCTCACTCAATCAGCCCCAGCATTTT. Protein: CASSLVQGSLNQPQHF.

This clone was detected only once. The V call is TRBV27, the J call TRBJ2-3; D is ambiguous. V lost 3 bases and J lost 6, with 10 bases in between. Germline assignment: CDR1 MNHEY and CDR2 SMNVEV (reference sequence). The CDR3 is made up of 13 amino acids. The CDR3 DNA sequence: TGTGCCAGCAGTTTCGTTAGCTTTGATACGCAGTATTTT. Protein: CASSFVSFDTQYF.

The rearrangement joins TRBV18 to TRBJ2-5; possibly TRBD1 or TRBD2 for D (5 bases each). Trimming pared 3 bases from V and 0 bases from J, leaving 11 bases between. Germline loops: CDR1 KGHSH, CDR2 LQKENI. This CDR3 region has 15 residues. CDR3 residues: CASSPGATYQETQYF. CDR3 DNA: TGTGCCAGCTCACCCGGGGCTACGTACCAAGAGACCCAGTACTTC. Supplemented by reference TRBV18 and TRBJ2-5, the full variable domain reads NAGVMQNPRHLVRRRGQEARLRCSPMKGHSHVYWYRQLPEEGLKFMVYLQKENIIDESGMPKERFSAEFPKEGPSILRIQQVVRGDSAAYFCASSPGATYQETQYFGPGTRLLVL.

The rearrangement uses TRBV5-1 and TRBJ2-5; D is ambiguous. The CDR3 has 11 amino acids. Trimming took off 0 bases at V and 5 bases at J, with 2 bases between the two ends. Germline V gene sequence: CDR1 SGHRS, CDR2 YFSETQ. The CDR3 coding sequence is TGCGCCAGCAGCTTGGCGGAGACCCAGTACTTC. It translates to CASSLAETQYF.

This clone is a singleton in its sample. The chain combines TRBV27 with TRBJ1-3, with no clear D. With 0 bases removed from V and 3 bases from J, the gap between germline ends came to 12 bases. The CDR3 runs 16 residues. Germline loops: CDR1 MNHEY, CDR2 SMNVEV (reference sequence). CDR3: CASSLSGPDLGNTIYF. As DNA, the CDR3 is TGTGCCAGCAGTTTATCGGGCCCAGATCTTGGAAACACCATATATTTT.

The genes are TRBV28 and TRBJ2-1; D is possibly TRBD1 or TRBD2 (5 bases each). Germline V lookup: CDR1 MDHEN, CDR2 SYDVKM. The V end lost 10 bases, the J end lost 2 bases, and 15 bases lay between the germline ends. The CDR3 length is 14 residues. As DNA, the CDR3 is TGTGCCATCGAGGGGAGTAGGACCTACAATGAGCAGTTCTTC. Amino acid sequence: CAIEGSRTYNEQFF.

CDR3 nucleotides: TGTGCCAGCAGCTCCAGGGACTCTGGAAACACCATATATTTT. Its protein is CASSSRDSGNTIYF. The rearrangement joins TRBV11-2 to TRBJ1-3; D is perhaps TRBD1 (5 bases). This CDR3 spans 14 amino acids. CDR1 is SGHAT and CDR2 is FQNNGV in the germline V gene. Trimming removed 4 bases from V and 0 bases from J, with 7 bases in between.

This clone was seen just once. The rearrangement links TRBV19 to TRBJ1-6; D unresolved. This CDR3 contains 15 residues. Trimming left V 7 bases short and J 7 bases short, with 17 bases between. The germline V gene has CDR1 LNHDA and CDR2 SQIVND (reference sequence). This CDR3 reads CASTTSGGRNSPLHF. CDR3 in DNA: TGTGCCAGTACCACGTCCGGTGGTAGGAATTCACCCCTCCACTTT.